This record looks at one TCR beta chain sequence and its context. Its antigen is not identified. Unique molecular identifiers were built into the TCRbeta library. A single record per CDR3 protein comes from TCRdb applying MiXCR to the PCR reads. The data contain fewer than 250,000 distinct CDR3 sequences, roughly 15% of them seen just once; the ten biggest clones take up around two fifths. This entry belongs to a study of T-cell reconstitution after alpha-beta-depleted transplantation in children. General study findings and limits: Diversity and T-cell counts at one year after transplant derived mostly from new T cells. It was reported that alpha-beta T cells came from several hundred expanded graft clones (about two months after transplant). Surviving recipient T cells and thymic progenitors underlay high day-60 TCRbeta diversity in some patients.

The CDR3 spans 22 residues. Germline-derived CDR1 and CDR2 are SGHVS and FNYEAQ. V shed 5 bases, J shed 3 bases, and the junction held 22 bases outside the gene matches. The TCR sequence derives from a male patient between 2 and 15 years old who had a stem cell transplant for acute lymphoblastic leukemia, so the T cells may come from the graft donor. The input for sequencing was PBMCs, mostly from graft donor cells, taken 360 days after TCRalphabeta/CD19-depleted stem cell transplant. The chain joins TRBV7-6 to TRBJ2-1; 13 bases align to TRBD2. CDR3 nucleotide sequence: TGTGCCAGCAGCACAACCCTTGACCCCGTGGGACTAGCGGGGAGGTACTACAATGAGCAGTTCTTC. Encoded protein: CASSTTLDPVGLAGRYYNEQFF.